The 12 T cell receptor beta chains in this list originate from one sample, sequenced in a study of CD8 T cells in ankylosing spondylitis. TCRdb recomputed calls from the 5' RACE reads with MiXCR, one row per CDR3 protein. The sample includes about 150,000 distinct CDR3 sequences, roughly a third of them seen just once. Sequences were obtained from synovial fluid, either unsorted or a sorted T cell fraction (not recorded which). These receptor sequences come from a male donor with ankylosing spondylitis.

The chain is built from TRBV29-1 and TRBJ2-1, with 7 bases lining up with TRBD2. CDR1 is SQVTM and CDR2 is ANQGSEA in the germline V gene. The CDR3 covers 14 residues. Trimming at V came to 6 bases and at J to 8 bases, leaving 13 bases not matched to a gene. CDR3 coding DNA: TGCAGCGTCATGGGAGGGCTGAATATGGATGAGCAGTTCTTC. Protein: CSVMGGLNMDEQFF.

A few counts support this clonotype. The gene calls are TRBV5-6 and TRBJ2-6, with D unresolved. V dropped 3 bases and J dropped 3 bases, with 4 bases sitting between them. CDR3 length: 13 residues. CDR1 and CDR2 (germline): SGHDT, YYEEEE. This CDR3 reads CASSSDGANVLTF. CDR3 DNA: TGTGCCAGCAGCTCCGATGGGGCCAACGTCCTGACTTTC.

In its sample, this clonotype was seen a few times. The chain recombines TRBV12-3 or TRBV12-4 with TRBJ1-1, with 7 bases aligning to TRBD1. CDR3 length equals 12 residues. V shed 6 bases and J 9 bases; nucleotides not matched to a gene: 7. This CDR3 is CASRSGQQKAFF. For the CDR3, the DNA is TGTGCCAGCAGATCGGGACAGCAAAAAGCTTTCTTT.

The V gene is TRBV20-1, the J gene TRBJ1-1, with 9 positions matching TRBD1. V was clipped by 3 bases and J by 1 base; unmatched bases: 3. This CDR3 has 14 residues. Germline loops: CDR1 DFQATT, CDR2 SNEGSKA (reference sequence). The CDR3 protein is CSASPDRGNTEAFF. The DNA for the CDR3 is TGCAGTGCTAGCCCGGACAGGGGGAACACTGAAGCTTTCTTT.

This clonotype was recorded at least ten times. This sequence joins TRBV2 and TRBJ2-1; D might be TRBD2 (7 bases). Trimming took off 1 base at V and 6 bases at J, with 10 bases between the two ends. This CDR3 has 14 amino acids. In germline, CDR1 is SNHLY, CDR2 FYNNEI. CDR3 region: CASSEEGGRNEQFF. CDR3 DNA: TGTGCCAGCAGTGAAGAGGGGGGGCGCAATGAGCAGTTCTTC.

This clonotype has ten or more counts. The chain carries TRBV20-1 and TRBJ1-1; maybe TRBD1 (6 bases). Germline V gives CDR1 DFQATT, CDR2 SNEGSKA (reference sequence). Trimming removed 5 bases from V and 4 bases from J, with 17 bases in between. This CDR3 spans 14 amino acids. CDR3: CSAGSQGWTTEAFF. CDR3 DNA: TGCAGTGCTGGCTCACAGGGTTGGACCACTGAAGCTTTCTTT.

This chain joins TRBV28 and TRBJ1-6, with D unclear. This CDR3 has 14 residues. The germline V gene encodes CDR1 MDHEN and CDR2 SYDVKM. V dropped 6 bases and J dropped 7 bases, with 13 bases sitting between them. CDR3 sequence (DNA): TGTGCCAGCAGCCCCCGTATCGGGAATTCACCCCTCCACTTT. Translation: CASSPRIGNSPLHF.

The J gene is TRBJ1-2, the V gene TRBV28; 9 bases line up with TRBD1. The CDR3 spans 13 residues. V was clipped by 1 base and J by 12 bases; unmatched bases: 6. Per the germline V gene, CDR1 is MDHEN and CDR2 is SYDVKM. In DNA form, the CDR3 reads TGTGCCAGCAGTTTATCGGGGACAGGGCGCGACACCTTC. Translation gives CASSLSGTGRDTF.

This clonotype was counted only a few times. V gene TRBV7-8 combines with J gene TRBJ1-4; maybe TRBD1 (6 bases). With 1 base removed from V and 8 bases from J, the gap between germline ends came to 11 bases. The CDR3 has 14 residues. Germline V gene sequence: CDR1 SGHVS, CDR2 FQNEAQ. The CDR3 sequence: CASSLGAGVEKLFF. In nucleotides, the CDR3 is TGTGCCAGCAGCTTAGGGGCAGGGGTCGAAAAACTGTTTTTT.

The V gene is TRBV6-1, the J gene TRBJ2-5, with TRBD2 matching 7 bases. The CDR3 is 14 amino acids. The V segment lost 5 bases and the J segment 4 bases; nucleotides outside the gene matches: 7. CDR1 and CDR2 from the germline V gene are MNHNS and SASEGT. CDR3 coding DNA: TGTGCCAGCAGTCCCCGGAGGGAGGGAGAGACCCAGTACTTC. Amino acid sequence: CASSPRREGETQYF.

The genes are TRBV4-3 and TRBJ2-1; D may be TRBD2 (5 bases). Trimming removed 0 bases at V and 5 bases at J, with 11 bases between. Germline CDR1 and CDR2: LGHNA and YSLEER. This CDR3 has 15 residues. In DNA, the CDR3 is TGCGCCAGCAGCCAAGATCTGGGGAGCAACAATGAGCAGTTCTTC. Protein: CASSQDLGSNNEQFF.

This rearrangement joins TRBV24-1 to TRBJ1-3; D is unresolved. Germline lookup yields CDR1 KGHDR and CDR2 SFDVKD. The V gene lost 7 bases and the J gene lost 3 bases, with 3 bases spanning the gap. This CDR3 spans 11 amino acids. The CDR3 loop is CATSDGNTIYF. CDR3 nucleotide sequence: TGTGCCACCAGCGATGGAAACACCATATATTTT.